This is a list of T cell receptor beta chains from one sample in a study of blood T cell repertoires in COVID-19. Method: immunoSEQ multiplex PCR; TCRdb's copy keeps in-frame clones and lacks some. The sample gives 150,000 or so clones, under 85% of which show up once; 0.63% is in the top ten. Sequenced sample: peripheral blood. These TCRs come from a man in his 60s with COVID-19, enrolled during active disease. Each CDR3 is given with its conserved first and last residue. A D gene is named only where the DNA matches it firmly.

>18|TRBJ1-2|TRBD1|TRBV5-6
CASSYKTGMDLANYGYTF
>12|TRBJ2-5|.|TRBV3-1/TRBV3-2
CASSPVQETQYF
>16|TRBJ2-3|.|TRBV27
CASSFRVGSNTDTQYF
>16|TRBJ2-1|TRBD2|TRBV10-3
CAISDFVLAAYNEQFF
>14|TRBJ1-5|TRBD1|TRBV29-1
CSVAQGYGNQPQHF
>18|TRBJ2-1|TRBD2|TRBV7-2
CASSAIKRGEINYNEQFF
>13|TRBJ1-2|TRBD1|TRBV6-4
CASRSDRDYGYTF
>15|TRBJ2-3|TRBD2|TRBV5-1
CASSLVAGSTDTQYF
>14|TRBJ2-7|TRBD1|TRBV5-4
CASSLRTGSYEQYF
>11|TRBJ2-3|TRBD2|TRBV6-5
CATSGLATQYF
>13|TRBJ1-5|.|TRBV29-1
CSVVEYSNQPQHF
>15|TRBJ2-7|.|TRBV19
CASSIRESRGYEQYF
>14|TRBJ1-6|.|TRBV11-2
CASSLAGYNSPLHF
>15|TRBJ2-7|.|TRBV3-1/TRBV3-2
CASSLRRAGLDEQYF
>12|TRBJ1-1|.|TRBV28
CASSLSQTEAFF
>16|TRBJ1-2|TRBD1|TRBV9
CASSGTGGRANYGYTF
>15|TRBJ2-7|TRBD1|TRBV7-9
CASSREPGQGPQQYF
>13|TRBJ2-1|TRBD2|TRBV18
CASSVKGTSEQFF
>15|TRBJ1-5|TRBD1|TRBV11-1
CASSTGTGNNQPQHF
>16|TRBJ1-2|TRBD1|TRBV6-2/TRBV6-3
CASSYRTQGIRYGYTF
>15|TRBJ2-4|.|TRBV28
CASSVTGIAKNIQYF
>14|TRBJ2-1|.|TRBV6-5
CASSYRRDPNEQFF
>14|TRBJ1-2|.|TRBV18
CASSPPEVSRGYTF
>18|TRBJ2-1|TRBD2|TRBV6-2/TRBV6-3
CASSSSLAGKSSYNEQFF
>15|TRBJ2-2|TRBD1|TRBV4-3
CASSQPDRVNGELFF
>14|TRBJ1-5|TRBD1|TRBV6-5
CASRAGQGNQPQHF
>14|TRBJ1-2|.|TRBV18
CASSRSLSSGGYTF
>13|TRBJ1-1|TRBD1|TRBV7-3
CASSSTGTTEAFF
>15|TRBJ2-5|.|TRBV4-2
CASSLEPGDQETQYF
>11|TRBJ1-2|.|TRBV19
CASSTYYGYTF
>15|TRBJ1-1|TRBD1|TRBV11-2
CASSLRQGSGIEAFF
>13|TRBJ2-1|.|TRBV11-3
CASSLAWRNEQFF
>14|TRBJ2-5|.|TRBV5-6
CASSLYARVETQYF
>15|TRBJ1-1|TRBD1|TRBV4-1
CASSQEDRENTEAFF
>15|TRBJ1-3|TRBD1|TRBV15
CATSPRDRGGNTIYF
>15|TRBJ1-4|TRBD1|TRBV7-2
CASSSTGGTNEKLFF